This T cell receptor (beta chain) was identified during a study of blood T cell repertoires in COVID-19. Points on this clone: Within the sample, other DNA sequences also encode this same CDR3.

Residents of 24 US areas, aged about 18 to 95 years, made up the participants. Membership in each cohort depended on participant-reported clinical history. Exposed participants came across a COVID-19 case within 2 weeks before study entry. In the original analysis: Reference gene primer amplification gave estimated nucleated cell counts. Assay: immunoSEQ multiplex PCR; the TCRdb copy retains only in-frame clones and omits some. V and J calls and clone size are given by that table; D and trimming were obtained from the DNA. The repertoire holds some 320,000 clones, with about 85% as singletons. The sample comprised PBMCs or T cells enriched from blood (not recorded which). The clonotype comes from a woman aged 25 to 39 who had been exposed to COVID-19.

For the CDR3, the DNA is TGTGCCAGCAGCTTAGGTCGGGGATTGAACACTGAAGCTTTCTTT. Translated: CASSLGRGLNTEAFF. The chain couples TRBV13 to TRBJ1-1; D is ambiguous. V was shortened by 0 bases and J by 0 bases, with 8 bases between the two germline ends. Germline values: CDR1 PRHDT, CDR2 FYEKMQ (reference sequence). This CDR3 region has 15 residues. Based on the CDR3 plus reference TRBV13 and TRBJ1-1, the full variable domain is AAGVIQSPRHLIKEKRETATLKCYPIPRHDTVYWYQQGPGQDPQFLISFYEKMQSDKGSIPDRFSAQQFSDYHSELNMSSLELGDSALYFCASSLGRGLNTEAFFGQGTRLTVV.